The rows below give T cell receptor beta chains drawn from one sample of a study of CXCR4 blockade with PD-1 therapy in pancreatic cancer. TCRdb's table, derived via immunoSEQ multiplex PCR, lists solely in-frame clones and lacks some. The table lists thousands of clones, 45% to 60% of them singletons. Sequencing was performed on tumor tissue. The source of these receptors is a human donor with pancreatic ductal adenocarcinoma. The CDR3 runs from the conserved cysteine through the conserved F or W. D genes are given only for firm matches. Size values are once, few and many counts, or a class for expanded clones, and some rows have none.

D	size	V	J	DNA	CDR3
NA	NA	TRBV29-1	TRBJ2-2	TGCAGCGTTGAGGGTACTAGCCCGAACACCGGGGAGCTGTTTTTT	CSVEGTSPNTGELFF
TRBD2	NA	TRBV11-3	TRBJ2-2	TGTGCCAGCAGCTTCACCCGGGAGGAGGCCGGGGAGCTGTTTTTT	CASSFTREEAGELFF
NA	NA	TRBV6-8	TRBJ1-5	TGTGCCAGCAAAAGTGGCCAGTCGAACAATCAGCCCCAGCATTTT	CASKSGQSNNQPQHF
TRBD1	NA	TRBV19	TRBJ1-1	TGTGCCAGTAGTACCCCCCGACAGGGAAGGGTAACTGAAGCTTTCTTT	CASSTPRQGRVTEAFF
NA	NA	TRBV18	TRBJ1-5	TGTGCCAGCTCACCGACAGCGACCAATCAGCCCCAGCATTTT	CASSPTATNQPQHF
NA	NA	TRBV11-3	TRBJ1-4	TGTGCCAGCAGCGCACTCATTGGGACTAATGAAAAACTGTTTTTT	CASSALIGTNEKLFF
TRBD2	NA	TRBV19	TRBJ2-3	TGTGCCAGTAGGGGAGGGCGGCCCACAGATATGCAGTATTTT	CASRGGRPTDMQYF
NA	medium-sized	TRBV6-1	TRBJ2-5	TGTGCCAGCAGTGAAGGGGAGGAGACCCAGTACTTC	CASSEGEETQYF
NA	NA	TRBV19	TRBJ2-7	TGTGCCAGTAGCCCCCGACATTTTGTCGCCTACGAGCAGTACTTC	CASSPRHFVAYEQYF
NA	NA	TRBV4-1	TRBJ2-2	TGCGCCAGCAGCCGGGAGGTCGCCACCGGGGAGCTGTTTTTT	CASSREVATGELFF
TRBD1	NA	TRBV27	TRBJ2-1	TGTGCCAGCAGTAAAGCCGGACAGGGTTGGGATGAGCAGTTCTTC	CASSKAGQGWDEQFF
NA	once	TRBV19	TRBJ1-2	TGTGCCAGTAGTATTTCCGGACGAGCTAGCTACACCTTC	CASSISGRASYTF
TRBD1	NA	TRBV19	TRBJ1-4	TGTGCCACCCAAGATAATGGGGGACAGTCTGAAAAACTGTTTTTT	CATQDNGGQSEKLFF
TRBD2	NA	TRBV25-1	TRBJ2-1	TGTGCCAGCAGGGTAGCGGGAAGGACTGAGCAGTTCTTC	CASRVAGRTEQFF
NA	few	TRBV19	TRBJ2-6	TGTGCCAGTAGTATCGGACTGACCTCTGGGGCCAACGTCCTGACTTTC	CASSIGLTSGANVLTF
TRBD2	NA	TRBV19	TRBJ2-1	TGTGCCAGTCGTAAAGGGACTAGCGGGAGAAAAGATGAGCAGTTCTTC	CASRKGTSGRKDEQFF
NA	NA	TRBV15	TRBJ1-2	TGTGCCACCAGTAGGGGACCGACTCCGGGGGCTAACTATGGCTACACCTTC	CATSRGPTPGANYGYTF
NA	NA	TRBV23-1	TRBJ2-7	TGCGCCAGCAGTCAATACAGGGTACCTACCTACGAGCAGTACTTC	CASSQYRVPTYEQYF
NA	once	TRBV18	TRBJ1-1	TGTGCCAGCTCACAAGGGGCAGAGACTGAAGCTTTCTTT	CASSQGAETEAFF
NA	NA	TRBV18	TRBJ1-1	TGTGCCAGCTCACCTCGGAGTGGGGGTTCAAACACTGAAGCTTTCTTT	CASSPRSGGSNTEAFF